This T cell receptor beta chain comes out of a study of post-analysis software for immune sequencing data (dated by TCRdb to about 2015). About the study as a whole: Recorded disease courses included relapsing-remitting, secondary progressive and progressive-relapsing multiple sclerosis, with some patients lacking subtype annotation. The patient repertoires were set against ten to eleven previously published healthy control repertoires from donors whose ages ranged from roughly 6 to 27 years. A subset of samples was prepared in parallel using single-end sample barcoding, then pooled and co-amplified after Illumina adapter ligation.

The CDR3 measures 17 amino acids from cysteine to phenylalanine. The read is trimmed to its CDR3 DNA, 51 bases read in frame from base 1. Via the germline V gene (reference sequence), CDR1 is SEHNR and CDR2 FQNEAQ. This clonotype was picked up a small number of times. Its antigen is unknown. One end of the junction is discordant with germline, which a read error may explain. Study-wide conclusions, independent of this receptor: The multiple sclerosis patient group was slightly younger than the control group. Direct clustering with F measure revealed strong co-clustering of samples prepared in the same batch, which led to a batch-effect correction. Significantly lower normalized Chao1 diversity was found in multiple sclerosis patients than in controls, suggesting substantial peripheral T-cell clonal expansion. Significantly higher frequencies in patients than in controls were found for five or six TRBV segments, including TRBV5-6, TRBV5-1 and TRBV20-1.

Receptor libraries were prepared by PCR. Sequencing took place on an Illumina HiSeq 2500. Unique molecular identifiers were incorporated into TCR beta cDNA libraries to reduce PCR and sequencing biases. Some 500,000 cDNA molecules were obtained for every 1 to 10 million input T cells, so each molecule roughly corresponded to one T cell. Patient libraries were prepared and sequenced with the same protocol used for the earlier healthy control dataset. Within a given batch, samples were prepared together, multiplexed and sequenced on the same HiSeq lane. Per the original workflow: MIGEC was used to process the raw barcoded reads, and molecular identifier groups with only a single read were discarded before consensus assembly and CDR3 extraction. VDJtools was used for post-analysis of the clonotype tables, and diversity was normalized by down-sampling every dataset to the size of the smallest sample. Repertoire overlap clustering matched CDR3 amino acid but not nucleotide sequences to correct batch-related cross-sample contamination. The public reads were run again by TCRdb, first through fastp at Q25 and then through MiXCR, and only productive beta chains were kept. Every distinct CDR3 protein forms one entry, paired with its most common genes and DNA. These V and J calls rely on TCRdb rather than the paper's analysis. The sample table contains 150,000 to 200,000 distinct CDR3 sequences; only one count was recorded for 36% of them. Approximately 30% of the sample goes to the ten largest clones.

The intended sense of this specimen's time point label: second blood draw from one MS patient after hematopoietic stem cell transplantation. To demonstrate the VDJtools post-analysis software, the study profiled TCR beta repertoires from the peripheral blood of some 13 young patients with multiple sclerosis. The multiple sclerosis patients were children and adolescents between roughly 6 and 17 years of age. The clonotype comes from a girl aged 10 to 17 with multiple sclerosis. Donor details come from another sample of the same person, matched by shared clones. Sequencing was performed on blood, taken after autologous hematopoietic stem cell transplantation. Rearrangement joined TRBV7-9 to TRBJ1-4; the D gene is possibly TRBD1, with 5 bases matching. The CDR3 has the sequence CPSSLSLGGAFNEKLFF. Here is the DNA: TGTCCCAGCAGCTTGAGCTTGGGGGGAGCCTTTAATGAAAAACTGTTTTTT.